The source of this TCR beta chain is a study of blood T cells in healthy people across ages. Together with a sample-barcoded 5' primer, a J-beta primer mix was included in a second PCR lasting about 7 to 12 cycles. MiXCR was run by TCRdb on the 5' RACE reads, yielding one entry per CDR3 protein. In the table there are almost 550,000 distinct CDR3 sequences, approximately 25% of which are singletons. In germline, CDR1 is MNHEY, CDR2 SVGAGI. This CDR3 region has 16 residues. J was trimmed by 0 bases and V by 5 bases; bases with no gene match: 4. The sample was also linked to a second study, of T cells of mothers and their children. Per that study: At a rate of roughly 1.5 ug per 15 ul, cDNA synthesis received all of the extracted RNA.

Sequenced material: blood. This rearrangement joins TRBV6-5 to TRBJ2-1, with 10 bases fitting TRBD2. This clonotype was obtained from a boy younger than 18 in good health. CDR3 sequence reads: CASSTRTSGSYNEQFF. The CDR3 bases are TGTGCCAGCAGTACACGGACTAGCGGCTCCTACAATGAGCAGTTCTTC.